This TCR beta chain was sequenced in a study of blood T cell repertoires in COVID-19. Study-level background: From T cells, B-cell-depleted T cells, or PBMCs came the material, which was cDNA or gDNA.

In germline, CDR1 is MDHEN, CDR2 SYDVKM. V dropped 5 bases and J dropped 5 bases, with 16 bases sitting between them. CDR3 length equals 15 residues. Among Cohort 3 donors, those recovered had two negative PCRs, clearance, or symptom resolution. How the authors handled the data: Nucleated cell counts were estimated from reference gene primer amplification. Measured with immunoSEQ multiplex PCR; TCRdb has only the in-frame clones, and not every one. V, J and clone size reflect that table, while D and trimming were determined from the DNA. The table includes over 200,000 clones, approximately 85% detected once.

The sample was PBMCs or T cells enriched from blood (not recorded which). The rearrangement joins TRBV28 to TRBJ1-5; TRBD1 is a possible D gene (5 bases). This receptor was identified in a woman aged 45-65 years who had recovered from COVID-19. CDR3: CASSPTDRVDQPQHF. For the CDR3, the DNA is TGTGCCAGCAGTCCGACAGATCGGGTTGATCAGCCCCAGCATTTT. Looking up the rest from reference TRBV28 and TRBJ1-5 gives the full variable domain: DVKVTQSSRYLVKRTGEKVFLECVQDMDHENMFWYRQDPGLGLRLIYFSYDVKMKEKGDIPEGYSVSREKKERFSLILESASTNQTSMYLCASSPTDRVDQPQHFGDGTRLSIL.